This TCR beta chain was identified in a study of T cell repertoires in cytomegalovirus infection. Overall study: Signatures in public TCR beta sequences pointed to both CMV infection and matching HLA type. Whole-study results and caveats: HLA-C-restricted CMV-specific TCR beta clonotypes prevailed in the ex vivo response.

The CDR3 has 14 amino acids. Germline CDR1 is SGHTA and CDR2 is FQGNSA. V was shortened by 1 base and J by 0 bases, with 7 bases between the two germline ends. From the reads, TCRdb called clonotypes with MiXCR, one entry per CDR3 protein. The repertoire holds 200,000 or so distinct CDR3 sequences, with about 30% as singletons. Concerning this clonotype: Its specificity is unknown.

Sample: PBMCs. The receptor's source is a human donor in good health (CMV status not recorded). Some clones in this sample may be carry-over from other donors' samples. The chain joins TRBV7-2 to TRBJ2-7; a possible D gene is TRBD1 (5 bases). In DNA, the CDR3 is TGTGCCAGCAGCTTAGGACAGAGCTCCTACGAGCAGTACTTC. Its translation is CASSLGQSSYEQYF.